The 26 T cell receptor beta chains below all came from one sample that was sequenced in a study of spatial heterogeneity in lung cancer. The sample's time point: sample taken at primary tumor resection. Their cognate antigens are unknown. Study findings and constraints: Counts of expanded alpha and beta TCRs within tumors tracked the tumor nonsynonymous mutation count.

From the 5' RACE reads, TCRdb called clonotypes with MiXCR, one entry per CDR3 protein. The table lists around 26,000 distinct CDR3 sequences, over 7.5% of them singletons. This sample comprised lung tumor tissue, obtained at surgery. These TCRs come from a male donor with early-stage non-small cell lung cancer.

This clonotype was found many times. The chain couples TRBV5-1 to TRBJ2-3; D is uncertain. Trimming pared 1 base from V and 2 bases from J, leaving 2 bases between. CDR1 and CDR2 from the germline V gene are SGHRS and YFSETQ. The CDR3 consists of 12 residues. The CDR3 is CASSLPTDTQYF. The CDR3 DNA follows: TGCGCCAGCAGCTTGCCCACAGATACGCAGTATTTT.

Ten or more counts support this clonotype. The chain carries TRBV11-2 and TRBJ2-5, with 8 bases identical to TRBD1. The CDR3 contains 16 residues. CDR1 SGHAT and CDR2 FQNNGV come from the germline V gene. The V segment lost 2 bases and the J segment 4 bases; nucleotides outside the gene matches: 9. The CDR3 bases are TGTGCCAGCAGCTTAATCTCGGGACAGGCTTCAGAGACCCAGTACTTC. Its protein is CASSLISGQASETQYF.

This clonotype occurred a few times. The rearrangement uses TRBV6-5 and TRBJ2-6; D unclear. This CDR3 has 14 residues. Germline V CDR1 and CDR2: MNHEY, SVGAGI. The ends were cut back, 9 bases at V and 0 bases at J, with 9 bases in the middle. As DNA, the CDR3 is TGTGCCAGTATGGATAGCTCTGGGGCCAACGTCCTGACTTTC. Its translation: CASMDSSGANVLTF.

This clonotype was detected many times. The chain uses TRBV7-2 and TRBJ2-3; 15 bases map to TRBD2. V lost 5 bases and J lost 7; bases outside the gene matches: 4. The V gene's germline CDR1 is SGHTA and CDR2 FQGNSA. This CDR3 has 15 residues. CDR3 sequence (DNA): TGTGCCAGCAGCGCCGGGACTAGCGGGGGGTATACGCAGTATTTT. It translates to CASSAGTSGGYTQYF.

This clonotype was observed at least ten times. The V and J genes are TRBV5-1 and TRBJ2-3; 11 bases map to TRBD2. CDR1 is SGHRS and CDR2 is YFSETQ in the germline V gene. CDR3 length: 19 residues. Unmatched junction bases numbered 13, after V lost 3 bases and J lost 1 base. CDR3 residues: CASSSNDLLAGGRTDTQYF. CDR3 coding DNA: TGCGCCAGCAGCTCCAACGACCTCCTAGCGGGGGGCCGCACAGATACGCAGTATTTT.

Many counts were recorded for this clonotype. The chain is built from TRBV2 and TRBJ2-7; D not resolved. V dropped 6 bases and J dropped 5 bases, with 14 bases sitting between them. The germline V gene has CDR1 SNHLY and CDR2 FYNNEI. The CDR3 is made up of 13 amino acids. CDR3 residues: CASSKYLANEQYF. The CDR3 nucleotides are TGTGCCAGCAGCAAATACCTTGCTAACGAGCAGTACTTC.

This clonotype has at least ten counts. The chain links TRBV6-5 to TRBJ2-1; D perhaps matches TRBD2 (6 bases). CDR3 length equals 14 residues. Germline V gene sequence: CDR1 MNHEY, CDR2 SVGAGI. Trimming cost V 6 bases and J 3 bases, with 12 bases left between them. The CDR3, as DNA: TGTGCCAGCAGAGGGAGGAACATCTACAATGAGCAGTTCTTC. It is translated as CASRGRNIYNEQFF.

By frequency in the sample, this clonotype is medium-sized (0.01 to 0.1%). V gene TRBV28 combines with J gene TRBJ1-1; no definite D call. The CDR3 has 13 residues. V lost 0 bases and J lost 1, with 3 bases in between. Germline V lookup: CDR1 MDHEN, CDR2 SYDVKM. The CDR3, as DNA: TGTGCCAGCAGTTTATGGGGGAACACTGAAGCTTTCTTT. It is translated as CASSLWGNTEAFF.

The chain employs TRBV28 and TRBJ1-4; no firm D call. The CDR3 consists of 13 residues. Germline loops: CDR1 MDHEN, CDR2 SYDVKM. Deletions cut 3 bases from V and 8 bases from J, with 10 bases between. The CDR3 sequence is CASSLSQLEKLFF. CDR3 bases: TGTGCCAGCAGTTTGTCACAGCTCGAAAAACTGTTTTTT.

At least ten counts were recorded for this clonotype. The V gene is TRBV7-9, the J gene TRBJ1-1, with D unclear. This CDR3 has 13 amino acids. Germline V gives CDR1 SEHNR, CDR2 FQNEAQ (reference sequence). The V end was cut by 5 bases, the J end by 7 bases, with 14 bases between. The CDR3: CASSMNDRGEAFF. The CDR3 coding sequence is TGTGCCAGCAGCATGAATGACCGGGGTGAAGCTTTCTTT.

The table lists this clonotype with a few counts. This CDR3 is CASSTRGSTDTQYF. The CDR3 bases are TGTGCCAGCAGCACCAGGGGAAGCACAGATACGCAGTATTTT. V usage is TRBV7-2 and J usage is TRBJ2-3; D might be TRBD1 (6 bases). Germline assignment: CDR1 SGHTA and CDR2 FQGNSA. The V gene lost 5 bases and the J gene lost 0 bases, with 9 bases spanning the gap. The CDR3 has 14 amino acids. Full variable domain (remainder filled in from reference TRBV7-2 and TRBJ2-3): GAGVSQSPSNKVTEKGKDVELRCDPISGHTALYWYRQSLGQGLEFLIYFQGNSAPDKSGLPSDRFSAERTGGSVSTLTIQRTQQEDSAVYLCASSTRGSTDTQYFGPGTRLTVL.

This chain connects TRBV2 to TRBJ2-1; TRBD2 matches at 7 bases. Trimming cost V 6 bases and J 4 bases; bases outside gene matches: 3. This CDR3 is 13 amino acids long. Germline V gene data show CDR1 as SNHLY and CDR2 as FYNNEI. Written as DNA, the CDR3 is TGTGCCAGCAGCCCGGGAGGATACAATGAGCAGTTCTTC. Amino acid sequence: CASSPGGYNEQFF.

This clonotype has a count of ten or more. The chain has TRBV5-1 and TRBJ2-7; unclear D gene. CDR1 is SGHRS, CDR2 YFSETQ, per germline. Deletions cut 4 bases from V and 2 bases from J, with 19 bases between. The CDR3 loop spans 16 amino acids. The DNA of the CDR3 is TGCGCCAGCAGCGACCACACAGCTAAATTGACCTACGAGCAGTACTTC. It specifies CASSDHTAKLTYEQYF.

This clonotype was seen ten or more times. The gene calls are TRBV7-8 and TRBJ2-1; 9 nucleotides line up with TRBD2. Germline V gene lookup returns CDR1 SGHVS and CDR2 FQNEAQ. The CDR3 sequence is 15 residues long. V was clipped by 5 bases and J by 7 bases; unmatched bases: 9. The CDR3 loop reads CASSPRGGLGNEQFF. In DNA form, the CDR3 reads TGTGCCAGCAGCCCGCGGGGGGGCCTGGGGAATGAGCAGTTCTTC.

V gene TRBV20-1 combines with J gene TRBJ2-7; D remains ambiguous. The V gene's germline CDR1 is DFQATT and CDR2 SNEGSKA (reference sequence). V was trimmed by 3 bases and J by 0 bases, leaving 9 bases between them. This CDR3 contains 13 residues. CDR3 bases: TGCAGTGCTAGTGTACCGGGCTCCTACGAGCAGTACTTC. Its protein is CSASVPGSYEQYF.

There are many counts of this clonotype. The chain combines TRBV14 with TRBJ2-5, with a possible D match to TRBD1 (6 bases). CDR1 is SGHDN, CDR2 FVKESK, per germline. The CDR3 totals 13 residues. V was clipped by 8 bases and J by 6 bases, with 16 bases between them. CDR3 protein: CASQRDTVKTQYF. CDR3 coding DNA: TGTGCCAGCCAAAGGGACACTGTAAAGACCCAGTACTTC.

The J gene is TRBJ2-7, the V gene TRBV20-1, with TRBD1 as a possible D gene (5 bases). The CDR3 length is 15 residues. Germline values: CDR1 DFQATT, CDR2 SNEGSKA (reference sequence). V lost 6 bases and J lost 4, with 22 bases in between. CDR3 sequence reads: CSAQSFGAQGYEQYF. In DNA, the CDR3 is TGCAGTGCGCAGAGCTTTGGAGCTCAGGGTTACGAGCAGTACTTC.

There are many counts of this clonotype. The chain joins TRBV20-1 to TRBJ2-7, with D possibly being TRBD2 (6 bases). V lost 5 bases and J lost 0, with 14 bases in between. The CDR3 contains 14 residues. CDR1 is DFQATT and CDR2 is SNEGSKA in the germline V gene (reference sequence). CDR3: CSAPLAGSSYEQYF. CDR3 nucleotides: TGCAGTGCTCCCCTGGCGGGGAGCTCCTACGAGCAGTACTTC.

A few counts support this clonotype. The chain joins TRBV29-1 to TRBJ1-6; weak D call: TRBD1 (6 bases). The germline gives CDR1 SQVTM, CDR2 ANQGSEA. The CDR3 spans 16 residues. V shed 5 bases and J shed 5 bases, with 19 bases lying between them. The DNA of the CDR3 is TGCAGCGTTCCCCTCCCCGTGGACAGAGATAATTCACCCCTCCACTTT. Translation: CSVPLPVDRDNSPLHF.

This clonotype was counted at least ten times. V is TRBV2 and J is TRBJ1-5; TRBD1 is a possible D gene (5 bases). The length of the CDR3 is 13 residues. The germline V gene encodes CDR1 SNHLY and CDR2 FYNNEI. Trimming removed 7 bases at V and 1 base at J, with 8 bases between. The CDR3 nucleotides are TGTGCCAGCATGGGGGACAGCAATCAGCCCCAGCATTTT. Amino acids: CASMGDSNQPQHF.

In its sample, this clonotype was seen many times. V gene TRBV9 combines with J gene TRBJ2-1; weak D call: TRBD2 (6 bases). This CDR3 is built from 13 residues. CDR1 SGDLS and CDR2 YYNGEE come from the germline V gene. V lost 0 bases, J lost 9 bases, and 10 bases lay in between. The CDR3 DNA is TGTGCCAGCAGCGTAGTGGCCGGGAGTGAGCAGTTCTTC. Translation: CASSVVAGSEQFF.

Many counts were recorded for this clonotype. The chain carries TRBV28 and TRBJ2-3; 7 nucleotides match TRBD2. The germline gives CDR1 MDHEN, CDR2 SYDVKM. V gave up 2 bases and J gave up 0 bases; unmatched junction bases: 2. The CDR3 has 15 amino acids. CDR3 nucleotides: TGTGCCAGCAGTTTAGGGAGGGGTAGCACAGATACGCAGTATTTT. It codes for CASSLGRGSTDTQYF.

This clonotype has at least ten counts. The V gene is TRBV2, the J gene TRBJ2-5, with D tentatively TRBD2 (5 bases). CDR1 is SNHLY, CDR2 FYNNEI, per germline. The CDR3 loop spans 14 amino acids. Trimming pared 8 bases from V and 1 base from J, leaving 14 bases between. The chain's CDR3 is CASPSGASQETQYF. The CDR3 DNA is TGTGCCAGCCCGAGCGGAGCTAGCCAAGAGACCCAGTACTTC.

The CDR3 DNA follows: TGTGCCAGCAGCTTCTCGGACTCCCAAGGGTGGGATACGCAGTATTTT. The encoded protein is CASSFSDSQGWDTQYF. The chain combines TRBV5-6 with TRBJ2-3, with a possible D match to TRBD2 (5 bases). The CDR3 loop spans 16 amino acids. Germline-derived CDR1 and CDR2 are SGHDT and YYEEEE. The germline V and J ends were trimmed by 2 bases and 6 bases, with 19 bases remaining between them.

This clonotype was seen at least ten times. The V call is TRBV5-1, the J call TRBJ2-5; the D call may be TRBD1 or TRBD2 (5 bases each). V was cut by 3 bases and J by 5 bases, with 14 bases left in between. The CDR3 is made up of 14 amino acids. Per the germline V gene, CDR1 is SGHRS and CDR2 is YFSETQ. Written as DNA, the CDR3 is TGCGCCAGCAGCTGGGCCCAGGGCGGGGAGACCCAGTACTTC. This sequence encodes CASSWAQGGETQYF.

This clonotype showed up many times. The gene calls are TRBV20-1 and TRBJ2-3, with D tentatively TRBD1 or TRBD2 (6 bases each). Trimming removed 3 bases from V and 4 bases from J, with 17 bases in between. The CDR3 totals 15 residues. The germline V gene has CDR1 DFQATT and CDR2 SNEGSKA (reference sequence). This CDR3 reads CSASVAGGPADTQYF. CDR3 nucleotides: TGCAGTGCTAGCGTGGCCGGGGGCCCGGCAGATACGCAGTATTTT.